This entry features one T cell receptor (beta chain) sequence. This sample is drawn from a study of blood T cell repertoires in COVID-19. Study-level information: Researchers got acute and convalescent COVID-19 samples from the United States, Italy and Spain. PBMCs, B-cell-depleted T cells, or T cells were the source of the cDNA or gDNA that made up the material.

The V end lost 4 bases, the J end lost 6 bases, and 12 bases lay between the germline ends. Germline values: CDR1 MNHEY, CDR2 SVGAGI. CDR3 length: 13 amino acids. Study processing details: Reference gene primers were amplified, and this amplification served to estimate nucleated cell counts. Sequencing used immunoSEQ multiplex PCR; TCRdb keeps in-frame clones, though not all of them. V and J calls and clone size are as listed in that table; D and trimming were resolved from the DNA. The top ten clones hold 8.8% of a sample with 130,000 to 150,000 clones, 84% of them seen once. This TCR came from a woman over 75 in a cohort sampled during active or convalescent COVID-19. Source material: peripheral blood. The chain has TRBV6-5 and TRBJ1-1; D might be TRBD1 (6 bases). As DNA, the CDR3 is TGTGCCAGCAGTTTCAAGGGGGGGCCTGAAGCTTTCTTT. This codes for CASSFKGGPEAFF.